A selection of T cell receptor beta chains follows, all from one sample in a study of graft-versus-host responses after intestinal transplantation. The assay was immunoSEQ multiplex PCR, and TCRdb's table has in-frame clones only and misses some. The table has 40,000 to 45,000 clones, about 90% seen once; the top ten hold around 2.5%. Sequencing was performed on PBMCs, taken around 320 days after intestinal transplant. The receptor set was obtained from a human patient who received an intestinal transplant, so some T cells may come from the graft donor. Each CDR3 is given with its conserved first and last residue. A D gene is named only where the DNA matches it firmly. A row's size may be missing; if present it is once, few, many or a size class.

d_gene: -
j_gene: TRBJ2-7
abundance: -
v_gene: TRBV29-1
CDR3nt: TGCAGCGGGGAGGAAGGTCGCTCCTACGAGCAGTACTTC
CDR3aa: CSGEEGRSYEQYF

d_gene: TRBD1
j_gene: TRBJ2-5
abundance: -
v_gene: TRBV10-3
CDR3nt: TGTGCCATCAGTGAGCCGCTACAGGGGGCCGGGGAGACCCAGTACTTC
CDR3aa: CAISEPLQGAGETQYF

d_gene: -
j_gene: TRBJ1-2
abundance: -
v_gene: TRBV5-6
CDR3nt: TGTGCCAGCAGACTGACAACCGGCTATGGCTACACCTTC
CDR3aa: CASRLTTGYGYTF

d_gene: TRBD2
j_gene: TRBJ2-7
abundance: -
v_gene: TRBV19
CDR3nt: TGTGCCAGTAAGTCCCCGGGACTAGCGGGCGTTAGGCTCTCCTACGAGCAGTACTTC
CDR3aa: CASKSPGLAGVRLSYEQYF

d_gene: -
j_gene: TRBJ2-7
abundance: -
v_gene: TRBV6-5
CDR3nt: TGTGCCAGCAGTTACACAGGAGTCTACGAGCAGTACTTC
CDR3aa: CASSYTGVYEQYF

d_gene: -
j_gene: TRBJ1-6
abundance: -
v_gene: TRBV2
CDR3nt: TGTGCCAGCAGCACTCCCAGGTTCCGGGGCCTCAATTCACCCCTCCACTTT
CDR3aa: CASSTPRFRGLNSPLHF

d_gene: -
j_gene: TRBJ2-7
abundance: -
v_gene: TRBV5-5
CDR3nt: TGTGCCAGCAGCTTGGATATCGGGGTCGGGCAGTACTTC
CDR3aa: CASSLDIGVGQYF

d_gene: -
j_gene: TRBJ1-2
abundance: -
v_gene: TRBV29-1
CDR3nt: TGCAGCGCGGGTGCGGGCTATGGCTACACCTTC
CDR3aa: CSAGAGYGYTF

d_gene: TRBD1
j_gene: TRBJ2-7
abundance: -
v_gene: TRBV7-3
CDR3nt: TGTGCCAGCAGCGAACAGGGGAACGAGCAGTACTTC
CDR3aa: CASSEQGNEQYF

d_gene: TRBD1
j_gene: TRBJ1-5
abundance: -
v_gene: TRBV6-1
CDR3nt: TGTGCCAGCAGCCGACAGGGGAATCAGCCCCAGCATTTT
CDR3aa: CASSRQGNQPQHF

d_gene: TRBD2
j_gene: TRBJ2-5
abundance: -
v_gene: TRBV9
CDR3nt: TGTGCCAGCGGGGGACTAACACAAGAGACCCAGTACTTC
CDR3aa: CASGGLTQETQYF

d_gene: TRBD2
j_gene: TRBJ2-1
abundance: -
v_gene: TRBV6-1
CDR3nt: TGTGCCAGCCCCGGACTAGCGGGAGCCCTCAATGAGCAGTTCTTC
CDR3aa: CASPGLAGALNEQFF

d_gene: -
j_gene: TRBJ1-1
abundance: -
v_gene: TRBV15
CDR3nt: TGTGCCACCAGCAGAGATAGGGGAACTGAAGCTTTCTTT
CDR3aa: CATSRDRGTEAFF

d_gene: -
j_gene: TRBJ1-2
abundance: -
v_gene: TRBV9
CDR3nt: TGTGCCAGCAGCGTAGTCGAGGGTTCCTATGGCTACACCTTC
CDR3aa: CASSVVEGSYGYTF

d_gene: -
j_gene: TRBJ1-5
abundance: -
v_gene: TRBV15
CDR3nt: TGTGCCACCAGCAGAGGAGGGCGGGGGGCGAGGTCCAATCAGCCCCAGCATTTT
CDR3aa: CATSRGGRGARSNQPQHF

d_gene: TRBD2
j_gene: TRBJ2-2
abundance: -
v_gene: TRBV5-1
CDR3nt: TGCGCCAGCAGCTTTTCCGAAGCGGGAGGATCGGCCGCTACCGGGGAGCTGTTTTTT
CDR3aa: CASSFSEAGGSAATGELFF

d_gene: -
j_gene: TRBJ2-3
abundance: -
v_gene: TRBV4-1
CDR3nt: TGCGCCAGCAGCCAAGACTCACGCACAGATACGCAGTATTTT
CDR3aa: CASSQDSRTDTQYF

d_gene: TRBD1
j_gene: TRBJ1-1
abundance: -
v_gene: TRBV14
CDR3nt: TGTGCCAGCAGCCAAGGAAGTGGACAGGGGGCGAGGACTGAAGCTTTCTTT
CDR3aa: CASSQGSGQGARTEAFF

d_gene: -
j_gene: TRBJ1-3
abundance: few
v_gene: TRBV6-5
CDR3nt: TGTGCCAGCAGTTACTCGATGGTATCTGGAAACACCATATATTTT
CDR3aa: CASSYSMVSGNTIYF

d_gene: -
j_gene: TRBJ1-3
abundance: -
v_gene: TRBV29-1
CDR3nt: TGCAGCGTTGCAGAATATTCTGGAAACACCATATATTTT
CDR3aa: CSVAEYSGNTIYF

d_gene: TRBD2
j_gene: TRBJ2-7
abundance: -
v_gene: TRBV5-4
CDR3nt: TGTGCCAGCAGCCCGACTAGCGGGAGATACGAGCAGTACTTC
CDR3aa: CASSPTSGRYEQYF

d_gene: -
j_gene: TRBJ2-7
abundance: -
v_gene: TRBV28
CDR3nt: TGTGCCAGCAGTATATCCGGCGAGCAGTACTTC
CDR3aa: CASSISGEQYF